This T cell receptor beta chain was profiled in a study of PD-1 blockade in classical Hodgkin lymphoma. Whole-study context: The study gave patients nivolumab 3 mg/kg intravenously every 2 weeks.

As regards this clone: Antigen: not known.

Time point of the sample: cycle 4 day 1 (C4D1), after less than 7 weeks of nivolumab. Every patient was affected by relapse after autologous stem cell transplantation, while exposure to brentuximab vedotin was not uniform. Study conclusions and caveats: For complete responders, baseline diversity was comparable to that of newly diagnosed patients. Still unresolved is the cause of the repertoire differences, which may be disease activity or prior therapy.

Germline V gene sequence: CDR1 PRHDT, CDR2 FYEKMQ (reference sequence). V lost 5 bases and J 2 bases, leaving 18 bases between the germline ends. The CDR3 spans 16 residues. Produced via immunoSEQ multiplex PCR; TCRdb's table is partial and in-frame only. The sample contains fewer than 100,000 clones, roughly 91% of which appear only once. The sequence came from a human donor with classical Hodgkin lymphoma. The chain has TRBV13 and TRBJ2-5; D is unresolved. The specimen comprised peripheral blood mononuclear cells (PBMCs), sampled before the fourth cycle of nivolumab. The CDR3 DNA is TGTGCCAGCAGCGGTATGGGGTCCTCACATCAAGAGACCCAGTACTTC. Protein product: CASSGMGSSHQETQYF.